This is a list of T cell receptor beta chains from one sample in a study of blood T cell repertoires in COVID-19. Sequencing used immunoSEQ multiplex PCR; TCRdb keeps in-frame clones, though not all of them. There are some 150,000 clones in the sample; 65% to 90% occur only once, and 12% lies in the top ten. Sequencing used peripheral blood. These receptors were collected from a woman aged 55-75 years with COVID-19, enrolled during active disease. CDR3s include the opening cysteine and the closing phenylalanine or tryptophan. The order of the fields is V gene, clone size, J gene, D gene, CDR3 protein, CDR3 DNA. The D gene is left open where the match is weak. Clone size is shown for a subset of rows, as once, few, many or a class of expanded clone.

V gene: TRBV19
clone size: few
J gene: TRBJ1-3
D gene: NA
CDR3 protein: CASSMDRTSGNTIYF
CDR3 DNA: TGTGCCAGTAGTATGGACAGAACTTCTGGAAACACCATATATTTT

V gene: TRBV7-9
clone size: many
J gene: TRBJ2-2
D gene: TRBD1
CDR3 protein: CASSWTGGTGELFF
CDR3 DNA: TGTGCCAGCAGCTGGACAGGGGGAACCGGGGAGCTGTTTTTT

V gene: TRBV3-1/TRBV3-2
clone size: NA
J gene: TRBJ1-1
D gene: NA
CDR3 protein: CASSQAQRRTNTEAFF
CDR3 DNA: TGTGCCAGCAGCCAAGCCCAGCGGAGAACGAACACTGAAGCTTTCTTT

V gene: TRBV27
clone size: NA
J gene: TRBJ2-7
D gene: TRBD2
CDR3 protein: CASSLTSGTSGTKEQYF
CDR3 DNA: TGTGCCAGCAGCCTAACCTCCGGGACTAGCGGGACCAAAGAGCAGTACTTC

V gene: TRBV3-1/TRBV3-2
clone size: NA
J gene: TRBJ2-5
D gene: NA
CDR3 protein: CASSQENSGAKTQYF
CDR3 DNA: TGTGCCAGCAGCCAAGAGAATAGCGGAGCGAAGACCCAGTACTTC

V gene: TRBV19
clone size: NA
J gene: TRBJ2-3
D gene: TRBD2
CDR3 protein: CASSIGGLALSTDTQYF
CDR3 DNA: TGTGCCAGTAGTATAGGGGGACTAGCCCTCTCCACAGATACGCAGTATTTT

V gene: TRBV7-9
clone size: once
J gene: TRBJ1-2
D gene: TRBD1
CDR3 protein: CASSFYQGEIYGYTF
CDR3 DNA: TGTGCCAGCAGCTTTTACCAGGGGGAGATCTATGGCTACACCTTC

V gene: TRBV3-1/TRBV3-2
clone size: NA
J gene: TRBJ1-4
D gene: NA
CDR3 protein: CASSTQATTNEKLFF
CDR3 DNA: TGTGCCAGCAGCACGCAGGCCACAACTAATGAAAAACTGTTTTTT

V gene: TRBV5-4
clone size: NA
J gene: TRBJ1-1
D gene: NA
CDR3 protein: CASSLGVGNTEAFF
CDR3 DNA: TGTGCCAGCAGCTTAGGGGTGGGGAACACTGAAGCTTTCTTT

V gene: TRBV4-2
clone size: few
J gene: TRBJ1-3
D gene: NA
CDR3 protein: CASSQDATGSSGNTIYF
CDR3 DNA: TGTGCCAGCAGCCAAGATGCTACGGGGAGCTCTGGAAACACCATATATTTT

V gene: TRBV9
clone size: NA
J gene: TRBJ1-1
D gene: NA
CDR3 protein: CASSVDIQLNTEAFF
CDR3 DNA: TGTGCCAGCAGCGTAGATATACAATTGAACACTGAAGCTTTCTTT

V gene: TRBV20-1
clone size: NA
J gene: TRBJ2-1
D gene: NA
CDR3 protein: CSARVVNEQFF
CDR3 DNA: TGCAGTGCTAGGGTAGTAAATGAGCAGTTCTTC

V gene: TRBV10-2
clone size: few
J gene: TRBJ2-5
D gene: NA
CDR3 protein: CASASRETQYF
CDR3 DNA: TGCGCCAGCGCTTCCCGGGAGACCCAGTACTTC

V gene: TRBV30
clone size: NA
J gene: TRBJ1-5
D gene: NA
CDR3 protein: CAWSVGVTVSGAQHF
CDR3 DNA: TGTGCCTGGAGTGTAGGTGTGACAGTCTCGGGAGCCCAGCATTTT

V gene: TRBV6-1
clone size: NA
J gene: TRBJ1-1
D gene: TRBD1
CDR3 protein: CASSVRAGQGPTEAFF
CDR3 DNA: TGTGCCAGCAGTGTCAGAGCTGGACAGGGGCCGACTGAAGCTTTCTTT

V gene: TRBV6-5
clone size: NA
J gene: TRBJ1-2
D gene: TRBD1
CDR3 protein: CASTPQGEYGYTF
CDR3 DNA: TGTGCCAGCACTCCACAGGGGGAGTATGGCTACACCTTC

V gene: TRBV6-5
clone size: NA
J gene: TRBJ2-3
D gene: TRBD1
CDR3 protein: CASGHLTGGTDTQYF
CDR3 DNA: TGTGCCAGCGGCCATCTCACAGGGGGCACAGATACGCAGTATTTT

V gene: TRBV5-1
clone size: NA
J gene: TRBJ1-1
D gene: NA
CDR3 protein: CASSLDNREAFF
CDR3 DNA: TGCGCCAGCAGCTTGGACAACAGGGAAGCTTTCTTT

V gene: TRBV18
clone size: once
J gene: TRBJ1-5
D gene: NA
CDR3 protein: CASSPSTGGGMGNQPQHF
CDR3 DNA: TGTGCCAGCTCACCTTCGACCGGGGGGGGCATGGGGAATCAGCCCCAGCATTTT

V gene: TRBV6-5
clone size: NA
J gene: TRBJ1-4
D gene: TRBD1
CDR3 protein: CASRADRGWGEKLFF
CDR3 DNA: TGTGCCAGCAGAGCGGACAGGGGTTGGGGGGAAAAACTGTTTTTT